The 7 T cell receptor beta chains given below trace back to one sample, sequenced in a study of CD8 T cells in Susac syndrome. Random hexamers served to reverse transcribe about 0.5 to 1 ug RNA. TCRdb fed the immunoSEQ multiplex PCR reads into MiXCR, producing one record per CDR3 protein. The table lists approximately 280,000 distinct CDR3 sequences, more than 75% of them singletons. Sequencing input: CD8+ T cells from PBMCs. These TCRs come from a human donor with multiple sclerosis.

The chain has TRBV7-3 and TRBJ2-7, with no clear D. CDR3 length equals 13 residues. V was pared by 5 bases and J by 4 bases, with 12 bases between. Germline loops: CDR1 SGHTA, CDR2 FQGTGA. CDR3 in amino acids: CASSPNPKYEQYF. DNA of the CDR3: TGTGCCAGCAGCCCCAACCCGAAATACGAGCAGTACTTC.

The V gene is TRBV7-9, the J gene TRBJ2-1; D gene ambiguous. Germline loops: CDR1 SEHNR, CDR2 FQNEAQ (reference sequence). Trimming removed 3 bases from V and 10 bases from J, with 16 bases in between. This CDR3 comprises 14 residues. CDR3 DNA: TGTGCCAGCAGCTTCTCAATACGACGGACCGAGCAGTTCTTC. Protein product: CASSFSIRRTEQFF.

V usage is TRBV20-1 and J usage is TRBJ2-2; possible D gene TRBD2, 6 bases. The CDR3 totals 13 residues. From germline, CDR1 is DFQATT and CDR2 SNEGSKA (reference sequence). V dropped 6 bases and J dropped 1 base, with 9 bases sitting between them. The CDR3 loop is CSAWTMNTGELFF. The CDR3 region has the DNA TGCAGTGCGTGGACTATGAACACCGGGGAGCTGTTTTTT.

The chain recombines TRBV5-6 with TRBJ1-3; no clear D gene. V was clipped by 5 bases and J by 0 bases, with 9 bases between them. The length of the CDR3 is 14 residues. Germline V gene data show CDR1 as SGHDT and CDR2 as YYEEEE. In DNA, the CDR3 is TGTGCCAGCAGTTTAGGGAGCTCTGGAAACACCATATATTTT. It encodes CASSLGSSGNTIYF.

This clonotype was recorded once. The chain joins TRBV27 to TRBJ2-3; 7 bases match TRBD1. Germline CDR1 and CDR2: MNHEY and SMNVEV (reference sequence). The trim removed 7 bases at V and 2 bases at J, leaving 6 bases unmatched. The CDR3 runs to 14 residues. The CDR3 here is CASTVKGATDTQYF. The DNA for the CDR3 is TGTGCCAGCACCGTTAAGGGGGCCACAGATACGCAGTATTTT.

This chain uses TRBV30 with TRBJ2-7; perhaps D is TRBD1 or TRBD2 (5 bases each). From germline, CDR1 is GTSNPN and CDR2 SVGIG (reference sequence). The CDR3 is made up of 10 amino acids. Trimming shortened V by 8 bases and J by 5 bases, and 10 bases separated the two germline ends. The CDR3 loop reads CALGVNEQYF. CDR3 DNA sequence: TGTGCCCTGGGGGTGAACGAGCAGTACTTC.

V gene TRBV6-5 combines with J gene TRBJ2-1; 9 nucleotides align to TRBD1. Per germline, CDR1 MNHEY and CDR2 SVGAGI. The CDR3 is 21 amino acids. V lost 2 bases and J lost 4; bases outside the gene matches: 21. The CDR3 loop is CASSYPNEMGQGDLRYNEQFF. CDR3 DNA sequence: TGTGCCAGCAGTTACCCCAATGAGATGGGACAGGGCGATTTACGGTACAATGAGCAGTTCTTC.